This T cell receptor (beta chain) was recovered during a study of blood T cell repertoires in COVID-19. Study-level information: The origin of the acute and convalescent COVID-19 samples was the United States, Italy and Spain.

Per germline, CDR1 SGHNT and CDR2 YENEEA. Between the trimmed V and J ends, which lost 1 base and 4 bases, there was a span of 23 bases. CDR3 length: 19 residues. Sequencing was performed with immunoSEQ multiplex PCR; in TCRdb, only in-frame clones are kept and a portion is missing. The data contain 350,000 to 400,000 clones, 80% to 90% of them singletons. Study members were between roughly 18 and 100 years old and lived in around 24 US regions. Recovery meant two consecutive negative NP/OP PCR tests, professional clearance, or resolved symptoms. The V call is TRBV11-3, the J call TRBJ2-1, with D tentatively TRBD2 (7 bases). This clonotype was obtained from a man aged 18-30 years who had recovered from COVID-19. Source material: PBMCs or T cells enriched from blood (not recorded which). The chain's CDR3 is CASSLGATYGGQFYNEQFF. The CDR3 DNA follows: TGTGCCAGCAGCTTAGGGGCGACCTACGGGGGGCAGTTTTACAATGAGCAGTTCTTC.